These 26 T cell receptor beta chains came from one sample sequenced in a study of blood T cell repertoires in COVID-19. Generated by immunoSEQ multiplex PCR, the TCRdb table keeps only in-frame clones and is missing some. This sample has a few hundred thousand clones; over 75% occur once, and the top ten carry under 1.5%. Material: PBMCs or T cells enriched from blood (not recorded which). The receptors stem from a man aged 30 to 45 who had recovered from COVID-19.

This clone occurred many times. The CDR3 region has the DNA TGTGCCAGCAGGGGGACAGGGAACACCGGGGAGCTGTTTTTT. Translation: CASRGTGNTGELFF. The chain joins TRBV7-6 to TRBJ2-2; 8 nucleotides match TRBD1. This CDR3 has 14 amino acids. Unmatched junction bases numbered 1, after V lost 6 bases and J lost 1 base. Germline CDR1 SGHVS, CDR2 FNYEAQ.

This chain uses TRBV9 with TRBJ2-7; tentative D call: TRBD2 (6 bases). The CDR3 has 15 amino acids. V was cut by 3 bases and J by 6 bases, with 19 bases left in between. Germline V gene lookup returns CDR1 SGDLS and CDR2 YYNGEE. CDR3 DNA: TGTGCCAGCAGCGCGGATGGGGGGACCGGGTTCGAGCAGTACTTC. This codes for CASSADGGTGFEQYF.

V gene TRBV4-2 combines with J gene TRBJ1-2; TRBD1 is a possible D gene (6 bases). This CDR3 spans 12 amino acids. V gave up 4 bases and J gave up 8 bases, with 11 bases separating them. CDR1 is LGHNA, CDR2 YNFKEQ, per germline. The CDR3 DNA sequence: TGTGCCAGCAGCCGAACAGGGCGGGGCTACACCTTC. Translating gives CASSRTGRGYTF.

J is TRBJ1-1 and V is TRBV6-1, with D hard to call. This CDR3 spans 15 amino acids. V dropped 2 bases and J dropped 5 bases, with 15 bases sitting between them. Per germline, CDR1 MNHNS and CDR2 SASEGT. The CDR3 DNA reads TGTGCCAGCAGTGAAAGGAGGGCTCGAGGAACTGAAGCTTTCTTT. Protein product: CASSERRARGTEAFF.

The V gene is TRBV6-1, the J gene TRBJ1-6, with 7 bases aligning to TRBD1. V was pared by 2 bases and J by 10 bases, with 8 bases of the junction left unmatched. The CDR3 contains 15 residues. Germline lookup yields CDR1 MNHNS and CDR2 SASEGT. CDR3 nucleotide sequence: TGTGCCAGCAGTGAATTTACAGGGGTCGGGTCACCCCTCCACTTT. It yields the protein CASSEFTGVGSPLHF.

The V gene is TRBV4-1, the J gene TRBJ1-1; weak D call: TRBD1 (5 bases). Looked up from germline, CDR1 is MGHRA and CDR2 is YSYEKL. Trimming took 3 bases from V and 1 from J, leaving 12 bases between them. CDR3 size: 15 residues. CDR3 nucleotide sequence: TGCGCCAGCAGCCATCGGGGGACGGCGAACACTGAAGCTTTCTTT. Translation gives CASSHRGTANTEAFF.

This sequence joins TRBV21-1 and TRBJ1-5. TRBV21-1 is reported as a pseudogene. The length of the CDR3 is 19 residues. The DNA of the CDR3 is TGTGCCAGCAGCCCCCGGGGGGGGGCCCACCCCTCACACAATCAGCCCCAGCATTTT. It encodes CASSPRGGAHPSHNQPQHF.

The V and J genes are TRBV20-1 and TRBJ1-6; 8 bases are shared with TRBD1. V was pared by 3 bases and J by 8 bases, with 3 bases of the junction left unmatched. Germline CDR1 is DFQATT and CDR2 is SNEGSKA (reference sequence). This CDR3 region has 13 residues. The DNA of the CDR3 is TGCAGTGCTAGTGGACAGGGTTATTCACCCCTCCACTTT. Its translation: CSASGQGYSPLHF.

The genes are TRBV18 and TRBJ1-1, with 7 bases identical to TRBD1. CDR1 and CDR2 (germline): KGHSH, LQKENI. This CDR3 has 17 residues. The trim removed 3 bases at V and 0 bases at J, leaving 10 bases unmatched. CDR3 sequence: CASSPPGTVGMNTEAFF. The CDR3 DNA reads as TGTGCCAGCTCACCGCCTGGGACAGTCGGGATGAACACTGAAGCTTTCTTT.

The chain is built from TRBV24-1 and TRBJ2-3; 8 bases line up with TRBD1. The V segment lost 4 bases and the J segment 0 bases; nucleotides outside the gene matches: 2. The CDR3 is 15 amino acids. CDR1 is KGHDR, CDR2 SFDVKD, per germline. CDR3 region: CATSDRDRSTDTQYF. The CDR3 region has the DNA TGTGCCACCAGTGACCGGGACAGGAGCACAGATACGCAGTATTTT.

The chain has TRBV30 and TRBJ1-1, with D maybe TRBD1 (6 bases). V dropped 0 bases and J dropped 4 bases, with 12 bases sitting between them. The germline V gene has CDR1 GTSNPN and CDR2 SVGIG (reference sequence). The CDR3 is 14 amino acids. CDR3 region: CAWSVSQTGTEAFF. CDR3 nucleotides: TGTGCCTGGAGTGTAAGTCAGACAGGCACTGAAGCTTTCTTT.

CDR3 DNA sequence: TGTGCCAGCAGTGACCGACAGGCTCATAGCTTAAATTCCCAGTATGGCTACACCTTC. Amino acids: CASSDRQAHSLNSQYGYTF. This chain joins TRBV6-1 and TRBJ1-2, with a possible D match to TRBD1 (6 bases). Germline V gene sequence: CDR1 MNHNS, CDR2 SASEGT. The CDR3 covers 19 residues. Trimming cost V 3 bases and J 5 bases, with 28 bases left between them.

This clone was seen a single time. This chain joins TRBV7-9 and TRBJ2-7; 9 nucleotides align to TRBD1. After removal of 5 bases from V and 4 bases from J, the junction contained 15 bases not matched to a gene. CDR3 length equals 17 residues. Germline CDR1 reads SEHNR; CDR2 reads FQNEAQ (reference sequence). CDR3 protein: CASSHRRGTGFWYEQYF. The CDR3 DNA follows: TGTGCCAGCAGCCACCGCCGGGGGACAGGGTTTTGGTACGAGCAGTACTTC. Complete variable domain (other parts from reference TRBV7-9 and TRBJ2-7): DTGVSQNPRHKITKRGQNVTFRCDPISEHNRLYWYRQTLGQGPEFLTYFQNEAQLEKSRLLSDRFSAERPKGSFSTLEIQRTEQGDSAMYLCASSHRRGTGFWYEQYFGPGTRLTVT.

The chain recombines TRBV27 with TRBJ1-1; D possibly corresponds to TRBD1 (6 bases). Between the trimmed V and J ends, which lost 8 bases and 11 bases, there was a span of 15 bases. Germline CDR1 and CDR2: MNHEY and SMNVEV (reference sequence). The CDR3 contains 11 residues. CDR3 sequence (DNA): TGTGCCAGCGTATACAGGGAATCGGCTTTCTTT. Protein: CASVYRESAFF.

The chain links TRBV4-1 to TRBJ2-7; possibly TRBD1 for D (6 bases). Germline lookup yields CDR1 MGHRA and CDR2 YSYEKL. V was clipped by 3 bases and J by 6 bases, with 12 bases between them. The CDR3 is 13 residues long. The CDR3 nucleotides are TGCGCCAGCAGCCATGGCAGGGGATTCGAGCAGTACTTC. Residues: CASSHGRGFEQYF.

The genes are TRBV11-2 and TRBJ2-7; 7 bases align to TRBD2. After removal of 0 bases from V and 5 bases from J, the junction contained 4 bases not matched to a gene. CDR3 length equals 14 residues. Germline assignment: CDR1 SGHAT and CDR2 FQNNGV. The CDR3 bases are TGTGCCAGCAGCTTAGAGTCTAGCGGCCACGAGCAGTACTTC. Encoded protein: CASSLESSGHEQYF.

This clone was seen a few times. This chain uses TRBV4-3 with TRBJ2-3; the match to TRBD1 covers 10 bases. With 5 bases clipped from V and 2 bases from J, the junction kept 4 bases outside the gene matches. CDR1 is LGHNA, CDR2 YSLEER, per germline. CDR3 length equals 15 residues. The DNA of the CDR3 is TGCGCCAGCAGCGCGGGACAGGGGAACACAGATACGCAGTATTTT. The encoded protein is CASSAGQGNTDTQYF.

The chain joins TRBV7-9 to TRBJ1-1; 7 bases agree with TRBD1. V was pared by 4 bases and J by 2 bases, with 4 bases of the junction left unmatched. The CDR3 runs 14 residues. CDR1 is SEHNR and CDR2 is FQNEAQ in the germline V gene (reference sequence). The CDR3 DNA sequence: TGTGCCAGCAGCTATGGACAGGTTAACACTGAAGCTTTCTTT. It translates to CASSYGQVNTEAFF.

The chain is built from TRBV6-5 and TRBJ2-5; D uncertain. The germline CDR1 and CDR2 sequences are MNHEY and SVGAGI. V lost 4 bases to trimming and J lost 8 bases, with 14 bases between them. The CDR3 loop spans 13 amino acids. The CDR3 protein is CASSSSGQATQYF. The CDR3 DNA is TGTGCCAGCAGTTCCTCGGGCCAGGCTACCCAGTACTTC.

The J gene is TRBJ1-1, the V gene TRBV12-3 or TRBV12-4, with TRBD1 as a possible D gene (5 bases). The V end lost 7 bases, the J end lost 1 base, and 10 bases lay between the germline ends. This CDR3 region has 13 residues. CDR3 loop: CASKTAKNTEAFF. CDR3 nucleotide sequence: TGTGCCAGCAAGACAGCTAAGAACACTGAAGCTTTCTTT.

This chain links TRBV7-2 with TRBJ2-3; TRBD2 aligns across 15 bases. This CDR3 spans 18 amino acids. Germline V CDR1 and CDR2: SGHTA, FQGNSA. Trimming cost V 1 base and J 5 bases; bases outside gene matches: 7. Written as DNA, the CDR3 is TGTGCCAGCAGCTTAGTTTGGACTAGCGGGGGGGCCGGAGATACGCAGTATTTT. This translates into CASSLVWTSGGAGDTQYF. Full variable domain (outside the CDR3, taken from reference TRBV7-2 and TRBJ2-3): GAGVSQSPSNKVTEKGKDVELRCDPISGHTALYWYRQSLGQGLEFLIYFQGNSAPDKSGLPSDRFSAERTGGSVSTLTIQRTQQEDSAVYLCASSLVWTSGGAGDTQYFGPGTRLTVL.

The rearrangement uses TRBV10-2 and TRBJ1-2, with D maybe TRBD1 (5 bases). The CDR3 has 14 residues. With 2 bases removed from V and 4 bases from J, the gap between germline ends came to 11 bases. Germline V gene data show CDR1 as WSHSY and CDR2 as SAAADI. Here the CDR3 reads CASSEATVRYGYTF. CDR3 sequence (DNA): TGCGCCAGCAGTGAGGCGACAGTTCGCTATGGCTACACCTTC.

The rearrangement joins TRBV28 to TRBJ2-7, with D uncertain. The CDR3 sequence is 11 residues long. Germline loops: CDR1 MDHEN, CDR2 SYDVKM. V shed 5 bases and J shed 5 bases, with 7 bases lying between them. CDR3 sequence reads: CASSIPDEQYF. CDR3 DNA sequence: TGTGCCAGCAGTATCCCAGACGAGCAGTACTTC.

This clone was observed a few times. This chain connects TRBV30 to TRBJ1-1; TRBD1 aligns across 10 bases. The CDR3 has 13 amino acids. Germline V gives CDR1 GTSNPN, CDR2 SVGIG (reference sequence). Unmatched junction bases numbered 8, after V lost 3 bases and J lost 10 bases. The CDR3 DNA follows: TGTGCCTGGAGCCGACAGGGGGCCTCGAGAGCTTTCTTT. Protein sequence: CAWSRQGASRAFF.

The chain carries TRBV19 and TRBJ1-5; 8 bases align to TRBD1. This CDR3 spans 16 amino acids. Trimming removed 9 bases from V and 2 bases from J; junction bases left unmatched: 12. Germline V gene sequence: CDR1 LNHDA, CDR2 SQIVND (reference sequence). In DNA, the CDR3 is TGTGCCAGCAGGACCTCGGACAGGGCGCGCAATCAGCCCCAGCATTTT. Amino acid sequence: CASRTSDRARNQPQHF.

The chain couples TRBV3-1 (or the pseudogene TRBV3-2) to TRBJ2-7; 9 bases are shared with TRBD2. Germline V lookup: CDR1 LGHDT, CDR2 YNNKEL (reference sequence). The CDR3 runs 16 residues. The trim removed 4 bases at V and 4 bases at J, leaving 11 bases unmatched. The CDR3 coding sequence is TGTGCCAGCAGCCCGCAACCGGGACTAGCATTTTACGAGCAGTACTTC. It codes for CASSPQPGLAFYEQYF.